What follows are 27 T cell receptor beta chains derived from one specimen sequenced in a study of T cell clonality in common variable immunodeficiency. Findings and caveats of the study: Reportedly, TCR beta sequences from common variable immunodeficiency showed fewer deletions and N-nucleotide insertions.

Their specific antigens are unknown. Sequencing was performed with immunoSEQ multiplex PCR; in TCRdb, only in-frame clones are kept and a portion is missing. In total the sample includes about 23,000 clones, none of them seen once. Source material: peripheral blood mononuclear cells. Every receptor here comes from a human donor with common variable immunodeficiency.

Remarks on this clone: The read halts 3 residues ahead of the CDR3 end, with the missing end drawn from the germline J gene. The V gene is TRBV18, the J gene TRBJ1-3, with 8 bases matching TRBD1. This CDR3 spans 18 amino acids. Trimming took 3 bases from V and 3 from J; bases not matched to a gene: 13. Germline V gives CDR1 KGHSH, CDR2 LQKENI. The CDR3 is CASSPFAGGTSYGNTIYF. The sequenced CDR3 bases are TGTGCCAGCTCACCTTTTGCAGGGGGCACTTCCTATGGAAACACC.

This clone was seen more than once but under ten times. The CDR3 goes on 3 residues after the read ends, and that part is filled in from the germline J gene. The gene calls are TRBV30 and TRBJ1-1; a possible D gene is TRBD1 (6 bases). The V gene's germline CDR1 is GTSNPN and CDR2 SVGIG (reference sequence). The V and J ends lost 3 bases and 2 bases respectively, with 16 bases between them. This CDR3 spans 15 amino acids. Here the CDR3 reads CAWRARAGGNTEAFF. CDR3 DNA (partial): TGTGCCTGGAGAGCCCGGGCGGGGGGCAACACTGAA.

This clone was observed a handful of times. The read stops 3 residues short of the end of the CDR3; the missing end is completed from the germline J gene. The chain recombines TRBV30 with TRBJ2-7; 8 bases are shared with TRBD1. V lost 5 bases, J lost 3 bases, and 9 bases stayed unmatched. This CDR3 spans 14 amino acids. Per the germline V gene, CDR1 is GTSNPN and CDR2 is SVGIG (reference sequence). The CDR3: CAWGRAQGVYEQYF. CDR3 DNA, as far as it was read: TGTGCCTGGGGCCGGGCACAGGGGGTCTACGAG.

This clone showed up just a few times. The CDR3 extends 3 residues past the end of the read, so its final part is completed from the germline J gene. The chain uses TRBV5-1 and TRBJ1-2, with D possibly TRBD1 on 5 matching bases. The V gene's germline CDR1 is SGHRS and CDR2 YFSETQ. The length of the CDR3 is 14 residues. The germline V and J ends were trimmed by 0 bases and 2 bases, with 8 bases remaining between them. CDR3 sequence reads: CASSLVGGNYGYTF. CDR3 bases read: TGCGCCAGCAGCTTGGTTGGGGGGAACTATGGC.

This clone was seen at least ten times. The CDR3 is cut off 3 residues early in the read; its end comes from the germline J gene. The V call is TRBV20-1, the J call TRBJ2-2; D gene uncertain. Germline V lookup: CDR1 DFQATT, CDR2 SNEGSKA (reference sequence). This CDR3 contains 14 residues. Trimming removed 6 bases at V and 1 base at J, with 12 bases between. Partial CDR3 DNA: TGCAGTGCCTTCGACACAGAGAACACCGGGGAG. Protein sequence: CSAFDTENTGE. The entire CDR3 sequence reads CSAFDTENTGELFF.

This clone was detected ten times or more. The CDR3 is cut off 3 residues early in the read; its end comes from the germline J gene. This chain links TRBV5-1 with TRBJ2-5, with D possibly matching TRBD2 (6 bases). Trimming stripped 0 bases from V and 5 bases from J, with 8 bases between. There are 13 residues in the CDR3. CDR1 SGHRS and CDR2 YFSETQ come from the germline V gene. CDR3 DNA, as far as it was read: TGCGCCAGCAGCTTGGTTGGAGGGGAGACC. This gives the protein CASSLVGGET. The whole CDR3 region reads CASSLVGGETQYF.

This clone was seen many times. The sequenced fragment ends 3 residues before the CDR3 boundary, so the rest is inferred from the germline J gene. The V gene is TRBV7-9, the J gene TRBJ1-1, with D hard to call. The V gene's germline CDR1 is SEHNR and CDR2 FQNEAQ (reference sequence). V was shortened by 1 base and J by 2 bases, with 8 bases between the two germline ends. This CDR3 has 14 residues. The DNA read from the CDR3 is TGTGCCAGCAGCTTAGAGTCCACTAACACTGAA. Its translation: CASSLESTNTE. The entire CDR3 is CASSLESTNTEAFF.

This clone was observed at least ten times. The read gets to within 3 residues of the CDR3 end, and the germline J gene fills in the rest. The chain has TRBV14 and TRBJ1-6; tentative D call: TRBD1 (5 bases). This CDR3 is built from 16 residues. From germline, CDR1 is SGHDN and CDR2 FVKESK. Trimming cost V 0 bases and J 7 bases, with 13 bases left between them. CDR3 sequence: CASSQESGAGNSPLHF. The CDR3 bases that were read are TGTGCCAGCAGCCAAGAAAGCGGGGCCGGGAATTCACCC. The full variable domain, completed using reference TRBV14 and TRBJ1-6, is EAGVTQFPSHSVIEKGQTVTLRCDPISGHDNLYWYRRVMGKEIKFLLHFVKESKQDESGMPNNRFLAERTGGTYSTLKVQPAELEDSGVYFCASSQESGAGNSPLHFGNGTRLTVT.

This clone was observed a few times. The CDR3 is cut off 3 residues early in the read; its end comes from the germline J gene. The V call is TRBV6-2 or TRBV6-3, the J call TRBJ1-1, with a possible D match to TRBD1 (6 bases). The germline CDR1 and CDR2 sequences are MNHEY and SVGEGT. The V and J ends lost 2 bases and 5 bases respectively, with 15 bases between them. This CDR3 spans 15 amino acids. CDR3 DNA (partial): TGTGCCAGCAGTTACAACAGGGTGGGCAGGACTGAA. Translation: CASSYNRVGRTE. The entire CDR3 sequence reads CASSYNRVGRTEAFF.

In this sample, this clone turned up a few times. Coverage ceases 3 residues before the CDR3 finishes, and the germline J gene fills in the end. The chain joins TRBV29-1 to TRBJ1-2, with TRBD1 as a possible D gene (5 bases). V was pared by 6 bases and J by 7 bases, with 18 bases between. The CDR3 has 13 residues. Germline lookup yields CDR1 SQVTM and CDR2 ANQGSEA. Partial CDR3 DNA: TGCAGCGTCCCAGCGGGGGGAGTCGGTGGC. This gives the protein CSVPAGGVGG. The CDR3 as a whole reads CSVPAGGVGGYTF. Full variable domain (outside the CDR3, taken from reference TRBV29-1 and TRBJ1-2): SAVISQKPSRDICQRGTSLTIQCQVDSQVTMMFWYRQQPGQSLTLIATANQGSEATYESGFVIDKFPISRPNLTFSTLTVSNMSPEDSSIYLCSVPAGGVGGYTFGSGTRLTVV.

This clone was seen only a few times. The read gets to within 3 residues of the CDR3 end, and the germline J gene fills in the rest. The genes are TRBV2 and TRBJ2-2, with 7 nucleotides matching TRBD1. The V segment lost 1 base and the J segment 5 bases; nucleotides outside the gene matches: 4. The CDR3 is 15 amino acids. Germline-derived CDR1 and CDR2 are SNHLY and FYNNEI. The CDR3 DNA, read in part, is TGTGCCAGCAGTGAAGTAAAGGGGGCGACCGGGGAG. Residues: CASSEVKGATGE. The complete CDR3 sequence is CASSEVKGATGELFF. Full variable domain (missing parts from reference TRBV2 and TRBJ2-2): EPEVTQTPSHQVTQMGQEVILRCVPISNHLYFYWYRQILGQKVEFLVSFYNNEISEKSEIFDDQFSVERPDGSNFTLKIRSTKLEDSAMYFCASSEVKGATGELFFGEGSRLTVL.

This clone was detected only a few times. From the germline J gene comes the end of the CDR3, since the read stops 3 residues before it. This chain connects TRBV20-1 to TRBJ1-6; D unclear. The germline V gene has CDR1 DFQATT and CDR2 SNEGSKA (reference sequence). CDR3 length: 14 amino acids. The CDR3 loop is CSARDGSPPETLHF. The CDR3 bases that were read are TGCAGTGCTAGAGACGGGTCCCCTCCGGAAACC.

This clone was detected ten times or more. The read terminates 3 residues ahead of where the CDR3 ends, so the germline J gene completes it. This sequence joins TRBV18 and TRBJ1-1; 8 positions agree with TRBD1. The length of the CDR3 is 11 residues. Germline CDR1 KGHSH, CDR2 LQKENI. The CDR3 sequence: CASSPGQVAFF. The CDR3 bases that were read are TGTGCCAGCTCACCGGGACAGGTA.

In the case of this clone: Coverage ceases 3 residues before the CDR3 finishes, and the germline J gene fills in the end. J is TRBJ2-3 and V is TRBV5-1; 10 nucleotides line up with TRBD2. Germline-derived CDR1 and CDR2 are SGHRS and YFSETQ. The CDR3 loop spans 14 amino acids. Trimming took 4 bases from V and 5 from J; bases not matched to a gene: 4. The DNA read from the CDR3 is TGCGCCAGCAGCCCGGTAGCGGGAGGAGATACG. Protein: CASSPVAGGDT. Given in full, the CDR3 is CASSPVAGGDTQYF.

This clone was detected many times. Germline and junction disagree at one end, which may indicate a read error. The observed sequence ends 3 residues before the CDR3 terminus, with the missing tail filled in from the germline J gene. The V call is TRBV27, the J call TRBJ2-5, with 10 nucleotides matching TRBD2. The CDR3 loop spans 20 amino acids. Germline V lookup: CDR1 MNHEY, CDR2 SMNVEV (reference sequence). The sequenced CDR3 bases are TGTGCCAGCAGTGTATCGTCTAGCGGGAGTAGTTTTAGCCTCCAAGAGACC. It is translated as CASSVSSSGSSFSLQET. Given in full, the CDR3 is CASSVSSSGSSFSLQETQYF.

Remarks on this clone: Read data end 3 residues before the CDR3 end; the end is taken from the germline J gene. This chain connects TRBV2 to TRBJ2-7, with TRBD2 identical over 13 bases. Losses at the gene ends were 7 bases for V and 3 bases for J; bases not matched to a gene: 18. The CDR3 is 19 residues long. The V gene's germline CDR1 is SNHLY and CDR2 FYNNEI. The sequenced part of the CDR3 DNA is TGTGCCAGCAAGGGGGTTCGACTAGCGGGGGGAGGATCGATCTACGAG. Translated: CASKGVRLAGGGSIYE. The whole CDR3 protein reads CASKGVRLAGGGSIYEQYF.

Worth noting for this clone: With the read ending 3 residues before the CDR3 end, the germline J gene is used to fill in that end. The V call is TRBV18, the J call TRBJ2-7; 12 bases match TRBD2. Trimming at V came to 3 bases and at J to 2 bases, leaving 2 bases not matched to a gene. The CDR3 is made up of 15 amino acids. Germline lookup yields CDR1 KGHSH and CDR2 LQKENI. The CDR3 DNA, read in part, is TGTGCCAGCTCACCCCTAGCGGGAGGGACCTACGAG. Its protein is CASSPLAGGTYE. The full CDR3 sequence reads CASSPLAGGTYEQYF.

Points on this clone: With the read ending 3 residues before the CDR3 end, the germline J gene is used to fill in that end. J is TRBJ1-2 and V is TRBV6-1; no clear D. Per the germline V gene, CDR1 is MNHNS and CDR2 is SASEGT. Trimming shortened V by 4 bases and J by 4 bases, and 10 bases separated the two germline ends. The length of the CDR3 is 13 residues. This chain's CDR3 is CASSGMGPYGYTF. The part of the CDR3 DNA that was read is TGTGCCAGCAGTGGTATGGGCCCCTATGGC.

This clone was counted only a few times. Read coverage stops 3 residues before the CDR3 terminus; the germline J gene supplies the remainder. This chain joins TRBV2 and TRBJ2-3; 7 nucleotides agree with TRBD2. V dropped 7 bases and J dropped 2; count of bases not matched to a gene: 6. Germline V gene data show CDR1 as SNHLY and CDR2 as FYNNEI. The CDR3 runs 14 residues. Partial CDR3 DNA: TGTGCCAGCACACGACTAGCCCACACAGATACG. Protein sequence: CASTRLAHTDT. The full-length CDR3 reads as CASTRLAHTDTQYF.

This clone was counted many times. The missing CDR3 end, 3 residues past where the read stops, is filled in from the germline J gene. In the same sample, other DNA sequences code for this CDR3. The J gene is TRBJ2-2, the V gene TRBV19, with 12 bases matching TRBD2. The ends lost 2 bases at V and 0 bases at J; junction bases unmatched: 1. The germline V gene encodes CDR1 LNHDA and CDR2 SQIVND (reference sequence). The CDR3 runs 17 residues. CDR3 bases read: TGTGCCAGTAGTATATCTAGCGGGGGGGCGAACACCGGGGAG. Translating gives CASSISSGGANTGE. The whole CDR3 reads CASSISSGGANTGELFF.

By share, this clone ranks as medium-sized. Read coverage stops 3 residues before the CDR3 terminus; the germline J gene supplies the remainder. The rearrangement links TRBV30 to TRBJ2-1, with TRBD1 identical over 8 bases. The V gene's germline CDR1 is GTSNPN and CDR2 SVGIG (reference sequence). J lost 4 bases, V lost 3 bases, and 8 bases had no gene match. The CDR3 loop spans 15 amino acids. The CDR3 loop is CAWRAAGTGYNEQFF. The DNA read from the CDR3 is TGTGCCTGGAGAGCCGCCGGGACAGGTTACAATGAG.

This clone has at least ten counts. The CDR3 goes on 3 residues after the read ends, and that part is filled in from the germline J gene. This rearrangement joins TRBV7-9 to TRBJ2-5; 7 bases are shared with TRBD2. This CDR3 is 15 amino acids long. Trimming cost V 3 bases and J 4 bases; bases outside gene matches: 8. Germline CDR1 is SEHNR and CDR2 is FQNEAQ (reference sequence). Partial CDR3 DNA: TGTGCCAGCAGCTTTTCGGCGGGGGAGGGAGAGACC. Translating gives CASSFSAGEGET. The full CDR3 is CASSFSAGEGETQYF.

This clone turned up a few times. The missing CDR3 end, 3 residues past where the read stops, is filled in from the germline J gene. The V and J genes are TRBV5-1 and TRBJ2-3; D unclear. Trimming removed 0 bases at V and 2 bases at J, with 16 bases between. Germline V gives CDR1 SGHRS, CDR2 YFSETQ. The CDR3 is 17 residues long. The CDR3 sequence: CASSLARSATTTDTQYF. The sequenced part of the CDR3 DNA is TGCGCCAGCAGCTTGGCCAGGTCAGCTACAACCACAGATACG.

A remark on this clone: The read terminates 3 residues ahead of where the CDR3 ends, so the germline J gene completes it. The chain carries TRBV11-2 and TRBJ2-7; 7 bases map to TRBD1. The CDR3 is 13 amino acids. Looked up from germline, CDR1 is SGHAT and CDR2 is FQNNGV. With V trimmed by 1 base and J by 3 bases, 0 bases remained unmatched. CDR3 in amino acids: CASSLGTGYEQYF. The covered CDR3 bases are TGTGCCAGCAGCTTAGGGACAGGCTACGAG.

Comment on this clone: The read halts 3 residues ahead of the CDR3 end, with the missing end drawn from the germline J gene. The rearrangement links TRBV18 to TRBJ1-5, with no clear D. The length of the CDR3 is 14 residues. Per the germline V gene, CDR1 is KGHSH and CDR2 is LQKENI. V shed 6 bases and J shed 0 bases, with 9 bases lying between them. CDR3 sequence reads: CASSSQDSNQPQHF. Partial CDR3 DNA: TGTGCCAGCTCTTCTCAGGATAGCAATCAGCCC.

This clone has a count of ten or more. Read data end 3 residues before the CDR3 end; the end is taken from the germline J gene. V usage is TRBV7-2 and J usage is TRBJ2-7, with a possible D match to TRBD1 (6 bases). Germline-derived CDR1 and CDR2 are SGHTA and FQGNSA. The CDR3 runs 14 residues. V gave up 4 bases and J gave up 6 bases, with 16 bases separating them. The CDR3 loop reads CASSSRTAWGEQYF. The CDR3 bases that were read are TGTGCCAGCAGCTCTAGGACAGCCTGGGGCGAG. The full variable domain, rest sourced from reference TRBV7-2 and TRBJ2-7, is GAGVSQSPSNKVTEKGKDVELRCDPISGHTALYWYRQSLGQGLEFLIYFQGNSAPDKSGLPSDRFSAERTGGSVSTLTIQRTQQEDSAVYLCASSSRTAWGEQYFGPGTRLTVT.

The table lists this clone with many counts. From the germline J gene comes the end of the CDR3, since the read stops 3 residues before it. The chain has TRBV20-1 and TRBJ2-4, with D possibly being TRBD2 (6 bases). From germline, CDR1 is DFQATT and CDR2 SNEGSKA (reference sequence). The CDR3 spans 12 residues. V gave up 3 bases and J gave up 9 bases, with 12 bases separating them. Here the CDR3 reads CSARTAGGIQYF. CDR3 DNA (partial): TGCAGTGCTAGGACGGCCGGGGGCATT.